One sample yielded the 26 T cell receptor beta chains listed below, sequenced in a study of blood T cell repertoires in COVID-19. The protocol was immunoSEQ multiplex PCR, while the TCRdb copy is restricted to in-frame clones and leaves out a portion. The table includes some 30,000 clones, 84% detected once. The sequencing input was peripheral blood. The receptors were sampled from an older man with active COVID-19.

The rearrangement joins TRBV12-5 to TRBJ2-7; D not certain. The CDR3 consists of 14 residues. The germline V gene has CDR1 LGHNT and CDR2 FRNRAP. V lost 6 bases to trimming and J lost 4 bases, with 16 bases between them. The DNA for the CDR3 is TGTGCTAGTGGGACGCCGTTTGGAGCTTACGAGCAGTACTTC. Its translation is CASGTPFGAYEQYF.

This clone has more than one count but fewer than ten. This rearrangement joins TRBV5-4 to TRBJ1-3, with TRBD1 identical over 8 bases. Germline V CDR1 and CDR2: SGHNT, YYREEE (reference sequence). J gave up 0 bases and V 4 bases, and 6 bases lay outside the gene matches. CDR3 length: 16 residues. CDR3 in DNA: TGTGCCAGCAGCACCGGACAGGGTCACTCTGGAAACACCATATATTTT. Protein product: CASSTGQGHSGNTIYF.

The chain has TRBV5-4 and TRBJ2-3, with D maybe TRBD2 (7 bases). This CDR3 contains 16 residues. Germline CDR1 and CDR2: SGHNT and YYREEE (reference sequence). The ends were cut back, 0 bases at V and 3 bases at J, with 14 bases in the middle. CDR3 DNA sequence: TGTGCCAGCAGCTTGGAGGGGGGGCCGAGGACAGATACGCAGTATTTT. It yields the protein CASSLEGGPRTDTQYF.

The genes are TRBV7-3 and TRBJ2-2; possible D gene TRBD1, 6 bases. The CDR3 is made up of 14 amino acids. V was cut by 5 bases and J by 5 bases, with 12 bases left in between. The germline V gene encodes CDR1 SGHTA and CDR2 FQGTGA. This CDR3 reads CASSPNRVTGELFF. CDR3 DNA: TGTGCCAGCAGCCCTAACAGGGTAACCGGGGAGCTGTTTTTT.

The chain has TRBV19 and TRBJ2-1; 9 nucleotides agree with TRBD1. This CDR3 has 16 residues. Germline values: CDR1 LNHDA, CDR2 SQIVND (reference sequence). V was pared by 5 bases and J by 7 bases, with 12 bases of the junction left unmatched. CDR3 coding DNA: TGTGCCAGTAGTGTGGGGACAGGGCGGAGAGGAAATGAGCAGTTCTTC. Its protein product is CASSVGTGRRGNEQFF.

The J gene is TRBJ2-5, the V gene TRBV6-5; TRBD2 is a possible D gene (5 bases). The V and J ends lost 4 bases and 5 bases respectively, with 11 bases between them. The CDR3 extends over 13 amino acids. The V gene's germline CDR1 is MNHEY and CDR2 SVGAGI. The CDR3 nucleotides are TGTGCCAGCAGTTTAGGAGGATTGGAGACCCAGTACTTC. Amino acids: CASSLGGLETQYF.

The rearrangement uses TRBV21-1 and TRBJ1-2. TRBV21-1 is listed as a pseudogene. This CDR3 spans 12 amino acids. CDR3 sequence reads: CASSKYTVGYTF. DNA of the CDR3: TGTGCCAGCAGCAAATATACTGTCGGCTACACCTTC.

CDR3 residues: CSVIENHGYTF. DNA of the CDR3: TGCAGCGTGATAGAGAATCATGGCTACACCTTC. The rearrangement uses TRBV29-1 and TRBJ1-2; unclear D gene. CDR1 is SQVTM and CDR2 is ANQGSEA in the germline V gene. The CDR3 covers 11 residues. The germline V and J ends were trimmed by 6 bases and 6 bases, with 11 bases remaining between them.

This chain joins TRBV5-4 and TRBJ2-1; 7 bases map to TRBD2. The CDR3 has 15 residues. The V segment lost 4 bases and the J segment 5 bases; nucleotides outside the gene matches: 9. The germline V gene has CDR1 SGHNT and CDR2 YYREEE (reference sequence). CDR3 DNA sequence: TGTGCCAGCAGCCATACGGCTAGCGGAAACAATGAGCAGTTCTTC. It specifies CASSHTASGNNEQFF. Based on the CDR3 plus reference TRBV5-4 and TRBJ2-1, the full variable domain is ETGVTQSPTHLIKTRGQQVTLRCSSQSGHNTVSWYQQALGQGPQFIFQYYREEENGRGNFPPRFSGLQFPNYSSELNVNALELDDSALYLCASSHTASGNNEQFFGPGTRLTVL.

The V gene is TRBV5-1, the J gene TRBJ2-7; tentative D call: TRBD1 (5 bases). Between the trimmed V and J ends, which lost 4 bases and 2 bases, there was a span of 16 bases. CDR3 length equals 15 residues. In germline, CDR1 is SGHRS, CDR2 YFSETQ. The CDR3 is CASSLGQGSPYEQYF. CDR3 DNA sequence: TGCGCCAGCAGCCTGGGCCAGGGATCGCCCTACGAGCAGTACTTC.

The table lists this clone with a count of one. V usage is TRBV5-1 and J usage is TRBJ2-7; 11 bases map to TRBD1. The CDR3 consists of 15 residues. The trim removed 4 bases at V and 5 bases at J, leaving 8 bases unmatched. Germline CDR1 is SGHRS and CDR2 is YFSETQ. This CDR3 is CASSIPGQGAHEQYF. CDR3 bases: TGCGCCAGCAGCATCCCCGGACAGGGGGCCCACGAGCAGTACTTC. Full variable domain (outside the CDR3, taken from reference TRBV5-1 and TRBJ2-7): KAGVTQTPRYLIKTRGQQVTLSCSPISGHRSVSWYQQTPGQGLQFLFEYFSETQRNKGNFPGRFSGRQFSNSRSEMNVSTLELGDSALYLCASSIPGQGAHEQYFGPGTRLTVT.

This chain joins TRBV11-2 and TRBJ1-2; 7 bases are shared with TRBD1. This CDR3 has 16 residues. With V trimmed by 0 bases and J by 4 bases, 8 bases remained unmatched. Germline CDR1 and CDR2: SGHAT and FQNNGV. The CDR3 DNA sequence: TGTGCCAGCAGCTTAGATTTGGGACAGCGCTCCTATGGCTACACCTTC. Protein sequence: CASSLDLGQRSYGYTF.

The chain joins TRBV12-5 to TRBJ2-3, with D possibly TRBD1 on 5 matching bases. V lost 2 bases to trimming and J lost 2 bases, with 23 bases between them. The CDR3 length is 19 residues. The germline V gene encodes CDR1 LGHNT and CDR2 FRNRAP. The CDR3 DNA sequence: TGTGCTAGTGGTTTGCCAGGTCGGCGGACAATAAAGTACACAGATACGCAGTATTTT. Translating gives CASGLPGRRTIKYTDTQYF. Looking up the rest from reference TRBV12-5 and TRBJ2-3 gives the full variable domain: DARVTQTPRHKVTEMGQEVTMRCQPILGHNTVFWYRQTMMQGLELLAYFRNRAPLDDSGMPKDRFSAEMPDATLATLKIQPSEPRDSAVYFCASGLPGRRTIKYTDTQYFGPGTRLTVL.

The rearrangement joins TRBV6-5 to TRBJ2-1; 8 positions match TRBD1. The CDR3 totals 14 residues. Losses at the gene ends were 8 bases for V and 2 bases for J; bases not matched to a gene: 5. In germline, CDR1 is MNHEY, CDR2 SVGAGI. CDR3 sequence reads: CASGNRGTYNEQFF. The CDR3 nucleotides are TGTGCCAGCGGTAACAGGGGGACCTACAATGAGCAGTTCTTC.

This clone was counted between two and nine times. The genes are TRBV18 and TRBJ2-7, with unresolved D. CDR3 length: 12 amino acids. Trimming cost V 2 bases and J 4 bases, with 6 bases left between them. Per the germline V gene, CDR1 is KGHSH and CDR2 is LQKENI. Here the CDR3 reads CASSPTAYEQYF. The CDR3, as DNA: TGTGCCAGCTCACCAACCGCGTACGAGCAGTACTTC.

The V call is TRBV5-1, the J call TRBJ2-3; 9 bases match TRBD2. The CDR3 loop spans 14 amino acids. Germline CDR1 SGHRS, CDR2 YFSETQ. Trimming took 6 bases from V and 0 from J; bases not matched to a gene: 2. The CDR3 bases are TGCGCCAGCAATAGCGGGGGCAGCACAGATACGCAGTATTTT. It codes for CASNSGGSTDTQYF.

The chain joins TRBV7-2 to TRBJ2-1, with 8 bases matching TRBD2. Losses at the gene ends were 3 bases for V and 7 bases for J; bases not matched to a gene: 8. The CDR3 runs 15 residues. Germline V gene sequence: CDR1 SGHTA, CDR2 FQGNSA. The CDR3 here is CASSFGTSGANEQFF. The CDR3 bases are TGTGCCAGCAGCTTTGGTACTAGCGGTGCGAATGAGCAGTTCTTC.

The rearrangement links TRBV6-5 to TRBJ2-2; the D gene is possibly TRBD2 (5 bases). This CDR3 region has 15 residues. Germline V lookup: CDR1 MNHEY, CDR2 SVGAGI. Trimming removed 0 bases from V and 5 bases from J, with 10 bases in between. The chain's CDR3 is CASSYSITGTGELFF. CDR3 bases: TGTGCCAGCAGTTACTCGATAACGGGAACCGGGGAGCTGTTTTTT.

The chain combines TRBV9 with TRBJ2-1, with 7 bases aligning to TRBD2. After removal of 0 bases from V and 5 bases from J, the junction contained 5 bases not matched to a gene. This CDR3 spans 15 amino acids. Looked up from germline, CDR1 is SGDLS and CDR2 is YYNGEE. The chain's CDR3 is CASSVGVAGNNEQFF. CDR3 nucleotides: TGTGCCAGCAGCGTAGGGGTAGCGGGTAACAATGAGCAGTTCTTC.

The rearrangement uses TRBV10-3 and TRBJ2-1, with 8 bases aligning to TRBD2. The CDR3 spans 19 residues. Per germline, CDR1 ENHRY and CDR2 SYGVKD. V lost 0 bases to trimming and J lost 3 bases; unmatched junction nucleotides: 13. CDR3 amino acids: CAISESGSLRGGDYNEQFF. The CDR3, as DNA: TGTGCCATCAGTGAGTCGGGCTCCCTCCGGGGGGGAGACTACAATGAGCAGTTCTTC.

Sample share makes this clone medium-sized. The J gene is TRBJ1-2, the V gene TRBV7-9; TRBD1 aligns across 8 bases. Germline loops: CDR1 SEHNR, CDR2 FQNEAQ (reference sequence). V lost 5 bases and J lost 8; bases outside the gene matches: 7. The CDR3 has 13 residues. CDR3 in DNA: TGTGCCAGCAGCACAGGGGGAGCGGACGGCTACACCTTC. Its protein product is CASSTGGADGYTF.

The chain recombines TRBV6-1 with TRBJ1-6; 12 bases line up with TRBD1. V shed 4 bases and J 8 bases; nucleotides not matched to a gene: 6. CDR1 and CDR2 from the germline V gene are MNHNS and SASEGT. This CDR3 has 16 residues. The CDR3 region has the DNA TGTGCCAGCAGTGCCACCCGGGACAGGGGGCATTCACCCCTCCACTTT. Amino acids: CASSATRDRGHSPLHF.

The chain uses TRBV6-1 and TRBJ1-4; tentatively, D is TRBD1 (5 bases). CDR1 and CDR2 (germline): MNHNS, SASEGT. The germline V and J ends were trimmed by 3 bases and 7 bases, with 18 bases remaining between them. CDR3 length: 16 residues. The CDR3 coding sequence is TGTGCCAGCAGTGAGGGCGGTTCCGGGAGGGGTGAAAAACTGTTTTTT. Its translation: CASSEGGSGRGEKLFF.

V gene TRBV28 combines with J gene TRBJ1-1; 7 bases agree with TRBD1. The germline V gene encodes CDR1 MDHEN and CDR2 SYDVKM. V lost 6 bases and J lost 6; bases outside the gene matches: 10. The CDR3 has 14 amino acids. The CDR3 DNA follows: TGTGCCAGCAGCCTCGGACAGGCGAGGGCTGAAGCTTTCTTT. Encoded protein: CASSLGQARAEAFF.

The gene calls are TRBV6-5 and TRBJ1-1; D is possibly TRBD1 (6 bases). V was cut by 6 bases and J by 0 bases, with 8 bases left in between. Looked up from germline, CDR1 is MNHEY and CDR2 is SVGAGI. The CDR3 loop spans 13 amino acids. CDR3 in DNA: TGTGCCAGCAGGGGGGCTATGAACACTGAAGCTTTCTTT. It codes for CASRGAMNTEAFF.

The chain has TRBV5-1 and TRBJ1-2; D is ambiguous. CDR1 SGHRS and CDR2 YFSETQ come from the germline V gene. CDR3 length equals 12 residues. V was cut by 3 bases and J by 6 bases, with 9 bases left in between. In DNA form, the CDR3 reads TGCGCCAGCAGCTCAACTCTAAATGGCTACACCTTC. Translation: CASSSTLNGYTF.